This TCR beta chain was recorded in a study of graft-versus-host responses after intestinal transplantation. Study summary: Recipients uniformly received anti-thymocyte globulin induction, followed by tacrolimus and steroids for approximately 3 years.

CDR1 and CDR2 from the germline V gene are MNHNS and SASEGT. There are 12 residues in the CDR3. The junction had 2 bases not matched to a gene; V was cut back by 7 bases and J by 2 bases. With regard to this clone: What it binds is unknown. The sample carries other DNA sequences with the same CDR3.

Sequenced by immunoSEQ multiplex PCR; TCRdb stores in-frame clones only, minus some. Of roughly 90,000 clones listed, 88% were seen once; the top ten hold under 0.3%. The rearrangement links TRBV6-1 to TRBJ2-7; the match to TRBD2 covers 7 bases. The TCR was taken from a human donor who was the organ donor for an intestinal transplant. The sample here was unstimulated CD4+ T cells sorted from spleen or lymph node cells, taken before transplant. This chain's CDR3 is CASTGLAYEQYF. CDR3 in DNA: TGTGCCAGCACCGGACTAGCCTACGAGCAGTACTTC.